A selection of T cell receptor beta chains follows, all from one sample in a study of vaccination and CD4 T cells after COVID-19. TCRdb called the PCR reads again in MiXCR, with one record for every CDR3 protein. Found here are some 40,000 distinct CDR3 sequences, 36% of them singletons; the top ten hold roughly 5.9%. Sequenced here: CD4+ T cells from blood, sampled about 7 months after SARS-CoV-2 vaccination. These TCRs come from a human donor who had recovered from COVID-19. Both conserved end residues are part of each CDR3. A D gene is named only where the DNA matches it firmly. Not every row has a clone size; where given, it reads once, few, many or a size class.

TRBD1,TRBJ1-1,TRBV20-1,NA,CSARTGGAENTEAFF,TGCAGTGCTAGGACAGGGGGCGCGGAGAACACTGAAGCTTTCTTT
TRBD1,TRBJ1-3,TRBV19,few,CASSTRTGSGNTIYF,TGTGCCAGTAGTACCCGGACAGGCTCTGGAAACACCATATATTTT
NA,TRBJ2-7,TRBV2,few,CASSEWAYEQYF,TGTGCCAGCAGTGAATGGGCCTACGAGCAGTACTTC
NA,TRBJ1-6,TRBV6-2/TRBV6-3,NA,CASSYLRANSPLHF,TGTGCCAGCAGTTATCTCAGAGCTAATTCACCCCTCCACTTT
NA,TRBJ1-5,TRBV28,few,CASSFLKAGNQPQHF,TGTGCCAGCAGTTTTTTGAAGGCTGGCAATCAGCCCCAGCATTTT
TRBD2,TRBJ2-7,TRBV11-2,NA,CASSLYPPLAGGSYEQYF,TGTGCCAGCAGCCTATATCCCCCACTAGCGGGAGGTTCCTACGAGCAGTACTTC
NA,TRBJ1-1,TRBV6-1,few,CASSTPDTEAFF,TGTGCCAGCAGTACCCCGGACACTGAAGCTTTCTTT
NA,TRBJ1-6,TRBV27,NA,CASGLQHGLNSPLHF,TGTGCCAGCGGCCTACAGCACGGATTAAATTCACCCCTCCACTTT
NA,TRBJ1-1,TRBV20-1,NA,CSARDRGRMNTEAFF,TGCAGTGCTAGAGATAGGGGGAGAATGAACACTGAAGCTTTCTTT
NA,TRBJ2-7,TRBV11-1,few,CASSHRERGYEQYF,TGTGCCAGCAGCCATCGGGAAAGGGGGTACGAGCAGTACTTC
TRBD1,TRBJ1-3,TRBV28,NA,CASSYLRGTVNSGNTIYF,TGTGCCAGCAGTTATCTACGGGGGACAGTGAACTCTGGAAACACCATATATTTT
NA,TRBJ2-7,TRBV20-1,NA,CSARDWQGLGEQYF,TGCAGTGCTAGAGATTGGCAGGGGTTAGGCGAGCAGTACTTC
TRBD2,TRBJ2-5,TRBV18,NA,CASSPPRRAGVSETQYF,TGTGCCAGCTCACCACCCCGACGGGCGGGAGTTTCAGAGACCCAGTACTTC
TRBD1,TRBJ1-1,TRBV20-1,NA,CSEAGTGTAEAFF,TGCAGTGAAGCCGGGACAGGGACTGCTGAAGCTTTCTTT
NA,TRBJ2-3,TRBV7-2,NA,CASSLGIGTDTQYF,TGTGCCAGCAGCTTAGGGATCGGCACAGATACGCAGTATTTT
NA,TRBJ2-7,TRBV27,few,CASSLSRTYEQYF,TGTGCCAGCAGTTTATCCCGCACCTACGAGCAGTACTTC
NA,TRBJ2-5,TRBV4-2,NA,CASSHHKQGLGTQYF,TGTGCCAGCAGCCACCACAAACAGGGACTGGGGACCCAGTACTTC
TRBD1,TRBJ2-5,TRBV7-3,NA,CASSLGTAQETQYF,TGTGCCAGCAGCTTAGGGACAGCCCAAGAGACCCAGTACTTC
NA,TRBJ2-5,TRBV20-1,few,CSASSAQETQYF,TGCAGTGCTAGCTCCGCACAAGAGACCCAGTACTTC
NA,TRBJ2-1,TRBV20-1,NA,CGANEDEQFF,TGCGGAGCTAACGAGGATGAGCAGTTCTTC
NA,TRBJ2-2,TRBV20-1,NA,CSASRATNTGELFF,TGCAGTGCTAGTAGGGCGACGAACACCGGGGAGCTGTTTTTT
NA,TRBJ2-3,TRBV5-6,NA,CASSLAGTDTQYF,TGTGCCAGCAGCTTGGCAGGCACAGATACGCAGTATTTT
NA,TRBJ1-5,TRBV27,NA,CASSRDPYRENQPQHF,TGTGCCAGCAGTAGGGACCCTTACAGGGAGAATCAGCCCCAGCATTTT
NA,TRBJ2-5,TRBV28,few,CASRQGGVRGTQYF,TGTGCCAGCAGGCAGGGGGGGGTCCGCGGGACCCAGTACTTC
TRBD2,TRBJ2-1,TRBV7-2,once,CASSLATSGNNEQFF,TGTGCCAGCAGCTTAGCAACTAGCGGGAACAATGAGCAGTTCTTC
TRBD2,TRBJ2-7,TRBV20-1,NA,CSARSSGRAYEQYF,TGCAGTGCTAGATCCAGCGGGAGGGCCTACGAGCAGTACTTC
NA,TRBJ2-1,TRBV6-5,once,CASSYSISQNNEQFF,TGTGCCAGCAGTTACTCGATTTCACAGAACAATGAGCAGTTCTTC
NA,TRBJ1-5,TRBV30,few,CAWSAPNHQPQHF,TGTGCCTGGAGTGCTCCCAACCATCAGCCCCAGCATTTT
NA,TRBJ1-5,TRBV19,NA,CASSQGSNQPQHF,TGTGCCAGTAGTCAGGGCAGCAATCAGCCCCAGCATTTT
NA,TRBJ1-3,TRBV15,NA,CATSRDRGRTSGNTIYF,TGTGCCACCAGCAGAGATCGGGGTCGTACCTCTGGAAACACCATATATTTT
NA,TRBJ2-6,TRBV4-3,NA,CASSQGTAGGANVLTF,TGCGCCAGCAGCCAAGGAACGGCCGGCGGGGCCAACGTCCTGACTTTC
NA,TRBJ2-5,TRBV6-1,few,CASRSNKGGATQYF,TGTGCCAGCAGATCCAATAAAGGCGGAGCGACCCAGTACTTC
NA,TRBJ2-7,TRBV4-1,NA,CASSLKFGTNSYEQYF,TGCGCCAGCAGCCTAAAGTTTGGCACCAACTCCTACGAGCAGTACTTC
TRBD1,TRBJ1-1,TRBV2,NA,CASRKDRFGIEAFF,TGTGCCAGCAGAAAGGACAGGTTCGGGATTGAAGCTTTCTTT
TRBD1,TRBJ1-1,TRBV12-3/TRBV12-4,NA,CASSSGTGRVTEAFF,TGTGCCAGCAGTTCGGGGACAGGGAGGGTGACTGAAGCTTTCTTT
TRBD1,TRBJ1-6,TRBV20-1,NA,CSASSGTEHNSPLHF,TGCAGTGCGAGCTCCGGGACAGAGCATAATTCACCCCTCCACTTT
NA,TRBJ2-7,TRBV7-9,few,CASSSLTGSSYEQYF,TGTGCCAGCAGCTCGTTGACGGGGAGCTCCTACGAGCAGTACTTC
TRBD1,TRBJ2-7,TRBV7-2,NA,CASRTTGAYEQYF,TGTGCCAGCAGAACCACAGGGGCCTACGAGCAGTACTTC
TRBD2,TRBJ2-3,TRBV20-1,NA,CSARLNQAGSTDTQYF,TGCAGTGCTAGGCTCAACCAAGCGGGATCGACAGATACGCAGTATTTT
TRBD1,TRBJ1-5,TRBV29-1,NA,CSALDRGPNQPQHF,TGCAGCGCCCTGGACAGGGGCCCCAATCAGCCCCAGCATTTT
NA,TRBJ2-5,TRBV27,few,CASSPFRGQETQYF,TGTGCCAGCAGTCCATTCAGGGGCCAAGAGACCCAGTACTTC
TRBD1,TRBJ1-2,TRBV27,NA,CASSIKQGAGYTF,TGTGCCAGCAGCATCAAACAGGGGGCTGGCTACACCTTC
NA,TRBJ2-5,TRBV19,NA,CTSSASWWETQYF,TGTACCAGTAGTGCAAGTTGGTGGGAGACCCAGTACTTC
TRBD1,TRBJ2-2,TRBV6-4,few,CASSDSTGGGELFF,TGTGCCAGCAGTGACTCTACAGGGGGCGGGGAGCTGTTTTTT
NA,TRBJ1-1,TRBV20-1,medium-sized,CSAPNPDWRSTEAFF,TGCAGTGCCCCCAATCCGGACTGGAGGTCCACTGAAGCTTTCTTT
NA,TRBJ1-1,TRBV24-1,NA,CASAEGNTEAFF,TGTGCCTCCGCCGAGGGTAACACTGAAGCTTTCTTT
NA,TRBJ2-7,TRBV7-8,few,CASSLVVVAYEQYF,TGTGCCAGCAGCTTAGTGGTGGTAGCCTACGAGCAGTACTTC
NA,TRBJ2-7,TRBV29-1,NA,CSGSTGSDEQYF,TGCAGTGGTAGTACAGGGTCCGACGAGCAGTACTTC
TRBD2,TRBJ2-1,TRBV7-8,NA,CASSIKREGNEQFF,TGTGCCAGCAGCATTAAGCGGGAGGGAAATGAGCAGTTCTTC
TRBD1,TRBJ2-2,TRBV7-8,few,CASSLARQGQTGELFF,TGTGCCAGCAGCTTAGCGCGACAGGGTCAAACCGGGGAGCTGTTTTTT
NA,TRBJ2-5,TRBV18,NA,CASSRTTGPQETQYF,TGTGCCAGCTCACGAACAACAGGGCCACAAGAGACCCAGTACTTC